The source of this T cell receptor (beta chain) is a study of sequential checkpoint blockade in melanoma. Whole-study context: Patients were randomized 1:1 to nivolumab-then-ipilimumab or ipilimumab-then-nivolumab first-line.

Clones were read by immunoSEQ multiplex PCR, and TCRdb kept only the in-frame ones, dropping some. The sample yields about 40,000 clones, roughly 88% seen once. The CDR3 totals 16 residues. Germline CDR1 is LGHNA and CDR2 is YNFKEQ. Trimming cost V 0 bases and J 3 bases; bases outside gene matches: 6. Treatment of the sample: randomized to nivolumab then ipilimumab (arm A) or the reverse (arm B). None of the patients previously received DNA-damaging chemotherapy. The TCR was taken from a human donor with melanoma. The chain combines TRBV4-2 with TRBJ2-7, with 9 bases aligning to TRBD1. Material: CD8+ T cells sorted from blood (inferred from file names), obtained from a patient given nivolumab and ipilimumab in sequence. For the CDR3, the DNA is TGTGCCAGCAGCCAAGACGCCGGGACAGGGCACTACGAGCAGTACTTC. It translates to CASSQDAGTGHYEQYF.